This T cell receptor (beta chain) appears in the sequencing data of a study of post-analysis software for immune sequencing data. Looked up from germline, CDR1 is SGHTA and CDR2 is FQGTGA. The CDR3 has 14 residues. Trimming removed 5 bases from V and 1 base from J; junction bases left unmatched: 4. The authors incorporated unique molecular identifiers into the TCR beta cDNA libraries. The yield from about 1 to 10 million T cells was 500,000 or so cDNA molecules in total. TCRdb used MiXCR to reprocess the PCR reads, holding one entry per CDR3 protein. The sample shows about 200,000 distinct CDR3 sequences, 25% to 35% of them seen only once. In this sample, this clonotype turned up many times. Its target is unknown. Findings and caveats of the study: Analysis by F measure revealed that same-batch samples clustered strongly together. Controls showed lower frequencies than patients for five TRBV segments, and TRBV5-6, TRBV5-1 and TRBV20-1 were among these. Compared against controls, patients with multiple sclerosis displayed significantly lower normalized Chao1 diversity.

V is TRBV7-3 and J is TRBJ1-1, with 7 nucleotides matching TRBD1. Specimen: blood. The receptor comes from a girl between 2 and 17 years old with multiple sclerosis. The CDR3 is CASSQTGRNTEAFF. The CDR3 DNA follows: TGTGCCAGCAGCCAGACAGGGAGGAACACTGAAGCTTTCTTT.